The next 30 T cell receptor beta chains were all read from a single sample in a study of neurological immune-mediated disorders. TCRdb analysed the 5' RACE reads with MiXCR anew, one entry per CDR3 protein. Of over 45,000 distinct CDR3 sequences listed, about 26% were seen once; the top ten hold roughly 25%. Sample: PBMCs. Receptor source: a woman between 65 and 79 years old in good health.

The chain is built from TRBV4-1 and TRBJ2-7; possibly TRBD1 for D (5 bases). V gave up 3 bases and J gave up 7 bases, with 13 bases separating them. CDR1 and CDR2 from the germline V gene are MGHRA and YSYEKL. CDR3 length equals 13 residues. In nucleotides, the CDR3 is TGCGCCAGCAGCCATCGAACAGGCCCGGAGCAGTACTTC. Translating gives CASSHRTGPEQYF.

This clonotype was counted at least ten times. V gene TRBV29-1 combines with J gene TRBJ2-7; the D is unclear. The CDR3 has 11 residues. Germline lookup yields CDR1 SQVTM and CDR2 ANQGSEA. Trimming removed 5 bases from V and 2 bases from J, with 7 bases in between. The CDR3 coding sequence is TGCAGCGTTACATCCGCCTACGAGCAGTACTTC. Translating gives CSVTSAYEQYF.

This clonotype occurred many times. The genes are TRBV12-3 or TRBV12-4 and TRBJ2-1, with 7 bases fitting TRBD1. J was trimmed by 14 bases and V by 4 bases; bases with no gene match: 8. The CDR3 covers 12 residues. CDR3 nucleotides: TGTGCCAGCAGTTCGCTGGGACAGAGAGAGTTCTTC. This gives the protein CASSSLGQREFF.

This clonotype was recorded a few times. The chain joins TRBV5-1 to TRBJ2-7; 8 bases map to TRBD2. The V gene end was trimmed by 4 bases and the J gene end by 4 bases; junction bases not matched to a gene: 7. The germline V gene has CDR1 SGHRS and CDR2 YFSETQ. The CDR3 length is 14 residues. CDR3 nucleotides: TGCGCCAGCAGCCCAAGCGGGAGCGCTTACGAGCAGTACTTC. Translating gives CASSPSGSAYEQYF.

The table lists this clonotype with many counts. The chain joins TRBV10-2 to TRBJ1-2; D might be TRBD1 (6 bases). The CDR3 is made up of 11 amino acids. Looked up from germline, CDR1 is WSHSY and CDR2 is SAAADI. The ends were cut back, 8 bases at V and 2 bases at J, with 6 bases in the middle. The CDR3 DNA sequence: TGCGCCAGCGGACAGAACTATGGCTACACCTTC. Encoded protein: CASGQNYGYTF.

The chain couples TRBV20-1 to TRBJ1-2, with D possibly being TRBD1 (5 bases). The CDR3 loop spans 14 amino acids. CDR1 is DFQATT and CDR2 is SNEGSKA in the germline V gene (reference sequence). V dropped 5 bases and J dropped 8 bases, with 21 bases sitting between them. The CDR3 loop reads CSASHAGPLGGYTF. CDR3 nucleotide sequence: TGCAGTGCTTCCCACGCGGGGCCTCTTGGGGGCTACACCTTC.

This clonotype was observed a few times. The rearrangement joins TRBV9 to TRBJ1-1; 11 bases fit TRBD1. Germline V CDR1 and CDR2: SGDLS, YYNGEE. The junction had 7 bases not matched to a gene; V was cut back by 3 bases and J by 0 bases. The length of the CDR3 is 17 residues. The CDR3 region has the DNA TGTGCCAGCAGCGCCCGCCGGGACAGGGGGGTGAACACTGAAGCTTTCTTT. This sequence encodes CASSARRDRGVNTEAFF.

This clonotype was picked up a small number of times. This chain links TRBV5-1 with TRBJ1-2; 7 bases are shared with TRBD1. Germline V gene data show CDR1 as SGHRS and CDR2 as YFSETQ. V dropped 3 bases and J dropped 8; count of bases not matched to a gene: 13. This CDR3 spans 15 amino acids. The CDR3 DNA reads TGCGCCAGCAGCTCTACAGGGGCGATCTTGGGGGGCTACACCTTC. This encodes CASSSTGAILGGYTF.

At least ten counts were recorded for this clonotype. This sequence joins TRBV6-6 and TRBJ2-5; 7 nucleotides line up with TRBD1. In germline, CDR1 is MNHNY, CDR2 SVGAGI (reference sequence). The CDR3 totals 13 residues. V gave up 7 bases and J gave up 0 bases; unmatched junction bases: 2. The CDR3 DNA follows: TGTGCCAGCACCGGGACAGACCAAGAGACCCAGTACTTC. It specifies CASTGTDQETQYF.

Many counts were recorded for this clonotype. The gene calls are TRBV6-2 or TRBV6-3 and TRBJ1-5, with 10 bases matching TRBD1. Germline CDR1 and CDR2: MNHEY and SVGEGT. The J segment lost 5 bases and the V segment lost 0 bases, leaving 7 bases of the junction unmatched. The CDR3 has 17 residues. CDR3 loop: CASSYSTGQGLHQPQHF. For the CDR3, the DNA is TGTGCCAGCAGTTACTCCACGGGACAGGGGCTCCATCAGCCCCAGCATTTT.

This clonotype has ten or more counts. This chain uses TRBV5-1 with TRBJ2-3, with 10 bases aligning to TRBD2. Germline V gene lookup returns CDR1 SGHRS and CDR2 YFSETQ. This CDR3 has 16 residues. V was clipped by 4 bases and J by 3 bases; unmatched bases: 8. The CDR3 bases are TGCGCCAGCAGCCCGGAAGCGGGAGGGCGTACAGATACGCAGTATTTT. This gives the protein CASSPEAGGRTDTQYF.

In this sample, this clonotype turned up many times. J is TRBJ2-7 and V is TRBV6-2 or TRBV6-3, with D possibly being TRBD2 (5 bases). CDR3 length equals 12 residues. Trimming took off 6 bases at V and 7 bases at J, with 13 bases between the two ends. The V gene's germline CDR1 is MNHEY and CDR2 SVGEGT. The CDR3 loop reads CASRHARGEQYF. The CDR3 DNA reads as TGTGCCAGCAGACACGCCCGCGGGGAGCAGTACTTC.

This clonotype has a count of ten or more. V is TRBV5-1 and J is TRBJ2-1, with TRBD1 identical over 10 bases. The ends lost 0 bases at V and 4 bases at J; junction bases unmatched: 10. The V gene's germline CDR1 is SGHRS and CDR2 YFSETQ. The CDR3 is made up of 18 amino acids. CDR3 amino acids: CASSLDPDGQGGYNEQFF. Written as DNA, the CDR3 is TGCGCCAGCAGCTTGGACCCCGACGGACAGGGGGGATACAATGAGCAGTTCTTC.

This clonotype was recorded a few times. V is TRBV5-1 and J is TRBJ2-7; D is perhaps TRBD1 (6 bases). Germline CDR1 and CDR2: SGHRS and YFSETQ. Trimming took off 0 bases at V and 2 bases at J, with 12 bases between the two ends. The CDR3 spans 15 residues. The CDR3 here is CASSLEAGVTYEQYF. CDR3 DNA sequence: TGCGCCAGCAGCTTGGAGGCAGGGGTAACCTACGAGCAGTACTTC. Variable domain in full (rest from reference TRBV5-1 and TRBJ2-7): KAGVTQTPRYLIKTRGQQVTLSCSPISGHRSVSWYQQTPGQGLQFLFEYFSETQRNKGNFPGRFSGRQFSNSRSEMNVSTLELGDSALYLCASSLEAGVTYEQYFGPGTRLTVT.

This clonotype came up many times. The chain combines TRBV3-1 with TRBJ2-1; no clear D gene. Deletions cut 3 bases from V and 3 bases from J, with 12 bases between. CDR3 size: 15 residues. Germline CDR1 reads LGHDT; CDR2 reads YNNKEL (reference sequence). DNA for the CDR3: TGTGCCAGCAGCCAGTGGCAGAATCACTACAATGAGCAGTTCTTC. Translating it yields CASSQWQNHYNEQFF.

This clonotype has ten or more counts. This chain links TRBV4-3 with TRBJ2-3, with 15 bases that match TRBD2. The CDR3 totals 17 residues. Germline trimming cut 0 bases from V and 6 bases from J; bases unmatched to any gene: 4. The V gene's germline CDR1 is LGHNA and CDR2 YSLEER. CDR3: CASSQERGLAGGDTQYF. Here the CDR3 DNA reads TGCGCCAGCAGCCAAGAACGGGGACTAGCGGGAGGCGATACGCAGTATTTT.

At least ten counts were recorded for this clonotype. The chain joins TRBV5-1 to TRBJ2-7; D unclear. V was trimmed by 0 bases and J by 3 bases, leaving 10 bases between them. The CDR3 runs 14 residues. Germline values: CDR1 SGHRS, CDR2 YFSETQ. This chain's CDR3 is CASSLGGVGYEQYF. In nucleotides, the CDR3 is TGCGCCAGCAGCTTGGGGGGTGTAGGCTACGAGCAGTACTTC.

This chain uses TRBV5-4 with TRBJ2-7; a possible D gene is TRBD2 (6 bases). The V gene lost 1 base and the J gene lost 0 bases, with 14 bases spanning the gap. CDR3 length equals 16 residues. Germline loops: CDR1 SGHNT, CDR2 YYREEE (reference sequence). CDR3 in amino acids: CASSLRGGLISYEQYF. The CDR3, as DNA: TGTGCCAGCAGCTTGCGGGGTGGACTAATCTCCTACGAGCAGTACTTC.

This clonotype was seen at least ten times. V gene TRBV20-1 combines with J gene TRBJ1-5; D not certain. The germline V gene has CDR1 DFQATT and CDR2 SNEGSKA (reference sequence). This CDR3 is built from 12 residues. V was pared by 5 bases and J by 7 bases, with 12 bases between. CDR3 amino acids: CSAWDNGQPQHF. The CDR3 DNA sequence: TGCAGTGCTTGGGATAACGGCCAGCCCCAGCATTTT.

This clonotype was observed at least ten times. The chain combines TRBV3-1 with TRBJ2-7; D uncertain. Germline V gives CDR1 LGHDT, CDR2 YNNKEL (reference sequence). V shed 1 base and J shed 1 base, with 11 bases lying between them. This CDR3 has 15 residues. CDR3 in amino acids: CASSQGPTYSYEQYF. As DNA, the CDR3 is TGTGCCAGCAGCCAAGGTCCGACCTATTCCTACGAGCAGTACTTC.

The gene calls are TRBV7-9 and TRBJ2-4, with a possible D match to TRBD2 (5 bases). The CDR3 extends over 13 amino acids. Germline V gene sequence: CDR1 SEHNR, CDR2 FQNEAQ (reference sequence). Trimming pared 3 bases from V and 7 bases from J, leaving 10 bases between. The CDR3 spells CASSLDGVNIQYF. As DNA, the CDR3 is TGTGCCAGCAGCTTGGACGGGGTCAACATTCAGTACTTC.

This clonotype was seen many times. The gene calls are TRBV29-1 and TRBJ1-1, with D unclear. Germline lookup yields CDR1 SQVTM and CDR2 ANQGSEA. V lost 3 bases to trimming and J lost 7 bases, with 15 bases between them. The CDR3 loop spans 13 amino acids. In DNA form, the CDR3 reads TGCAGCGTTGAGCGGTGGCAGCCCAGTGAAGCTTTCTTT. Its protein product is CSVERWQPSEAFF.

This clonotype came up many times. This rearrangement joins TRBV7-9 to TRBJ2-7, with 8 bases fitting TRBD1. Germline assignment: CDR1 SEHNR and CDR2 FQNEAQ (reference sequence). This CDR3 contains 14 residues. Trimming took 5 bases from V and 5 from J; bases not matched to a gene: 8. The CDR3 loop reads CASSRTGIADEQYF. CDR3 sequence (DNA): TGTGCCAGCAGCCGGACAGGGATAGCCGACGAGCAGTACTTC.

This clonotype was detected many times. The chain joins TRBV20-1 to TRBJ2-7, with 12 nucleotides matching TRBD2. Germline V gene sequence: CDR1 DFQATT, CDR2 SNEGSKA (reference sequence). The ends lost 6 bases at V and 2 bases at J; junction bases unmatched: 8. This CDR3 comprises 15 residues. CDR3 in amino acids: CSAPLAGGNPYEQYF. The CDR3 DNA is TGCAGTGCCCCGCTAGCGGGGGGGAACCCCTACGAGCAGTACTTC.

The gene calls are TRBV7-9 and TRBJ2-5, with D tentatively TRBD1 or TRBD2 (6 bases each). The V gene lost 6 bases and the J gene lost 0 bases, with 14 bases spanning the gap. The germline CDR1 and CDR2 sequences are SEHNR and FQNEAQ (reference sequence). This CDR3 region has 15 residues. In DNA, the CDR3 is TGTGCCAGCAGTTTTTCGGGGGCGTACCAAGAGACCCAGTACTTC. Translating it yields CASSFSGAYQETQYF.

In its sample, this clonotype was seen many times. This rearrangement joins TRBV29-1 to TRBJ1-5; D remains ambiguous. The length of the CDR3 is 14 residues. Germline V CDR1 and CDR2: SQVTM, ANQGSEA. Trimming took off 6 bases at V and 1 base at J, with 13 bases between the two ends. This CDR3 reads CSVAKGNSNQPQHF. CDR3 nucleotides: TGCAGCGTAGCAAAAGGGAACAGCAATCAGCCCCAGCATTTT. Variable domain in full (rest from reference TRBV29-1 and TRBJ1-5): SAVISQKPSRDICQRGTSLTIQCQVDSQVTMMFWYRQQPGQSLTLIATANQGSEATYESGFVIDKFPISRPNLTFSTLTVSNMSPEDSSIYLCSVAKGNSNQPQHFGDGTRLSIL.

This clonotype was seen at least ten times. CDR3 bases: TGCAGCGTTATGACAGGACGGTGGACTGAAGCTTTCTTT. Translated, it gives CSVMTGRWTEAFF. The chain uses TRBV29-1 and TRBJ1-1; possible D gene TRBD1, 6 bases. With 5 bases removed from V and 5 bases from J, the gap between germline ends came to 15 bases. The CDR3 runs to 13 residues. Germline V gene lookup returns CDR1 SQVTM and CDR2 ANQGSEA.

V is TRBV12-3 or TRBV12-4 and J is TRBJ1-1; D ambiguous. Trimming cost V 5 bases and J 3 bases, with 10 bases left between them. CDR3 length: 13 residues. CDR3 sequence reads: CASSLVRYTEAFF. CDR3 coding DNA: TGTGCCAGCAGTCTAGTACGGTACACTGAAGCTTTCTTT.

The rearrangement joins TRBV5-1 to TRBJ1-1; D call uncertain. This CDR3 is built from 14 residues. CDR1 SGHRS and CDR2 YFSETQ come from the germline V gene. V was cut by 0 bases and J by 3 bases, with 9 bases left in between. This CDR3 is CASSLDRADTEAFF. The CDR3 region has the DNA TGCGCCAGCAGCTTGGACAGAGCGGACACTGAAGCTTTCTTT.

This rearrangement joins TRBV29-1 to TRBJ1-4, with TRBD1 as a possible D gene (6 bases). From germline, CDR1 is SQVTM and CDR2 ANQGSEA. Deletions cut 7 bases from V and 10 bases from J, with 10 bases between. The CDR3 has 10 amino acids. The CDR3 DNA is TGCAGCGCCCAGGGGTCAAAACTGTTTTTT. It translates to CSAQGSKLFF. Variable domain in full (rest from reference TRBV29-1 and TRBJ1-4): SAVISQKPSRDICQRGTSLTIQCQVDSQVTMMFWYRQQPGQSLTLIATANQGSEATYESGFVIDKFPISRPNLTFSTLTVSNMSPEDSSIYLCSAQGSKLFFGSGTQLSVL.